Listed below are T cell receptor beta chains from one sample, sequenced in a study of OX40 agonist ivuxolimab in advanced cancers. Some clones are missing from TCRdb's copy, which holds only in-frame ones; the method was immunoSEQ multiplex PCR. The table records about 40,000 clones, more than 75% of them present only once. The sequences come from CD4+ or CD8+ T cells sorted from blood, collected in a trial of the OX40 agonist ivuxolimab. Receptor source: an adult with an advanced solid tumor such as melanoma, head and neck, liver or kidney cancer. Both conserved end residues are part of each CDR3. The D gene is left open where the match is weak. Where a row states a size, it is once, few, many or the class of an expanded clone; other rows omit it.

v_call	clone_size	j_call	d_call	cdr3_nt	cdr3_aa
TRBV19	.	TRBJ2-7	.	TGTGCCAGTAGTACATACCGGGACGGAACATACGAGCAGTACTTC	CASSTYRDGTYEQYF
TRBV6-6	once	TRBJ1-5	TRBD1	TGTGCCAGCAGAAAAGGACAGGCCCAGCCCCAGCATTTT	CASRKGQAQPQHF
TRBV9	.	TRBJ2-7	.	TGTGCCAGCAGCGTTACAATCCGGGACGAGCAGTACTTC	CASSVTIRDEQYF
TRBV29-1	.	TRBJ2-7	TRBD2	TGCAGCGTCCGGGGGGAGACCTACGAGCAGTACTTC	CSVRGETYEQYF
TRBV9	.	TRBJ2-2	TRBD1	TGTGCCAGCAGCCTCCGGGGACAGGGCCCCGGGGAGCTGTTTTTT	CASSLRGQGPGELFF
TRBV27	.	TRBJ2-3	TRBD2	TGTGCCAGCAGTTCGAAGAAACTAGCGGGAGTACGAGATACGCAGTATTTT	CASSSKKLAGVRDTQYF
TRBV19	.	TRBJ2-1	.	TGTGCCAGTAGTATAATAGGGGTTGGGGCTAGCCCCTACAATGAGCAGTTCTTC	CASSIIGVGASPYNEQFF
TRBV19	few	TRBJ1-1	TRBD1	TGTGCCAGCGACAGGGCAACTGAAGCTTTCTTT	CASDRATEAFF
TRBV5-6	.	TRBJ2-7	.	TGTGCCAGCAGCCCCTGGACTGATACCTACGAGCAGTACTTC	CASSPWTDTYEQYF
TRBV4-2	.	TRBJ1-5	.	TGTGCCAGCAGCCTGGGGGAGCGACGGCAGCCCCAGCATTTT	CASSLGERRQPQHF
TRBV6-5	.	TRBJ2-2	.	TGTGCCAGCAGTTACAAGAGGCAGCTGTTTTTT	CASSYKRQLFF
TRBV19	.	TRBJ2-7	.	TGTGCCAGTAGCTGGCGGCCGGGCGACGAGCAGTACTTC	CASSWRPGDEQYF
TRBV7-9	few	TRBJ2-1	TRBD1	TGTGCCAGCAGCATTACAGGGGGGAGTACGAATGAGCAGTTCTTC	CASSITGGSTNEQFF
TRBV4-1	once	TRBJ2-7	.	TGCGCCAGCAGCCAAGAGACGGCGACCTACGAGCAGTACTTC	CASSQETATYEQYF
TRBV19	.	TRBJ1-2	.	TGTGCCAGTACCCTGACAGGCTCCTTCTATGGCTACACCTTC	CASTLTGSFYGYTF
TRBV13	.	TRBJ2-1	.	TGTGCCAGCAGCTTAGGGGGGGCTTCCTACAATGAGCAGTTCTTC	CASSLGGASYNEQFF
TRBV27	once	TRBJ1-1	.	TGTGCCAGCAGTTTAATCGGGGAATTCGGCACTGAAGCTTTCTTT	CASSLIGEFGTEAFF
TRBV7-9	once	TRBJ2-7	.	TGTGCCAGCAGCTTAGTCGGCGGTTCCTACGAGCAGTACTTC	CASSLVGGSYEQYF
TRBV7-7	.	TRBJ1-2	.	TGTGCCAGCAGCCCTTTGTTAGCTAACTATGGCTACACCTTC	CASSPLLANYGYTF
TRBV27	.	TRBJ1-4	TRBD1	TGTGCCAGCAGTCCCTCCCAGGACAGGGGCTTTTCGAGGGAAAAACTGTTTTTT	CASSPSQDRGFSREKLFF
TRBV19	.	TRBJ2-1	.	TGTGCCAGTAGTATCGGGAGCTCCTACAATGAGCAGTTCTTC	CASSIGSSYNEQFF